The T cell receptor beta chain described here comes from a study of T cell responses to AZD1222 COVID-19 vaccine. As for this clone: The antigen is not known.

CDR1 is LGHNA, CDR2 YSLEER, per germline. V lost 3 bases to trimming and J lost 2 bases; unmatched junction nucleotides: 8. The CDR3 covers 16 residues. General observations from the study: The study reported that nearly half of spike-specific TCRs target unmutated variant regions. Seropositive AZD1222 recipients at baseline numbered only five to seven. Among the donors, most were white British and more were female, and clonal diversity was possibly underestimated. It was only after the peak T cell response that any repertoires were sampled.

Only in-frame clones appear in the TCRdb table, and some are missing; sequencing was by immunoSEQ multiplex PCR. The sample shows approximately 77,000 clones, under 95% of them seen only once. The chain employs TRBV4-3 and TRBJ2-5; 8 bases line up with TRBD2. The sample was peripheral blood, taken 28 days after the second AZD1222 dose. The receptor was isolated from an adult who received the AZD1222 COVID-19 vaccine. The CDR3 coding sequence is TGCGCCAGCAGCCAGGCCGGTAGCGGGACTCAAGAGACCCAGTACTTC. It is translated as CASSQAGSGTQETQYF.